A selection of T cell receptor beta chains follows, all from one sample in a study of identical twins. TCRdb re-derived calls from the 5' RACE reads in MiXCR, one entry per CDR3 protein. The sample has 650,000 to 750,000 distinct CDR3 sequences, around 20% seen once; the top ten hold 4% to 5.5%. The data also belong to a second study, concerning T cells expressing NK-cell markers.

What was sequenced was PBMCs. These receptors originate from a woman in her late teens or twenties in good health. The CDR3 runs from the conserved cysteine through the conserved F or W. The order of the fields is CDR3 length, J gene, D gene, clone size, V gene, CDR3 DNA, CDR3 protein. The D gene is left open where the match is weak. Clone sizes are given selectively: once, few, many, or a class where the clone is expanded.

cdr3_length: 15
j_call: TRBJ2-1
d_call: TRBD1
clone_size: NA
v_call: TRBV5-1
cdr3_nt: TGCGCCAGCAGCTTGGGGACAGGGGGACACAATGAGCAGTTCTTC
cdr3_aa: CASSLGTGGHNEQFF

cdr3_length: 14
j_call: TRBJ2-3
d_call: NA
clone_size: NA
v_call: TRBV20-1
cdr3_nt: TGCAGTGCTAGGCCCGATCCGAATTTGGGTACGCAGTATTTT
cdr3_aa: CSARPDPNLGTQYF

cdr3_length: 15
j_call: TRBJ2-3
d_call: NA
clone_size: few
v_call: TRBV5-5
cdr3_nt: TGTGCCAGCAGCTTTCTGGGGGGACAGTCGGATACGCAGTATTTT
cdr3_aa: CASSFLGGQSDTQYF

cdr3_length: 15
j_call: TRBJ2-3
d_call: NA
clone_size: NA
v_call: TRBV11-2
cdr3_nt: TGTGCCAGCAGCGTTAAACTAGAGATCACAGATACGCAGTATTTT
cdr3_aa: CASSVKLEITDTQYF

cdr3_length: 15
j_call: TRBJ2-2
d_call: NA
clone_size: NA
v_call: TRBV20-1
cdr3_nt: TGCAGTGCCCCTATGGGGGGTTTAAACACCGGGGAGCTGTTTTTT
cdr3_aa: CSAPMGGLNTGELFF

cdr3_length: 13
j_call: TRBJ1-5
d_call: NA
clone_size: NA
v_call: TRBV2
cdr3_nt: TGTGCCAGCACGGGCAGGGTAGGCCAGCCCCAGCATTTT
cdr3_aa: CASTGRVGQPQHF

cdr3_length: 12
j_call: TRBJ2-1
d_call: NA
clone_size: few
v_call: TRBV3-1
cdr3_nt: TGTGCCAGCAGCCACAGACACAATGAGCAGTTCTTC
cdr3_aa: CASSHRHNEQFF

cdr3_length: 12
j_call: TRBJ1-2
d_call: NA
clone_size: few
v_call: TRBV30
cdr3_nt: TGTGCCTGGAGTCCTCGAAACTATGGCTACACCTTC
cdr3_aa: CAWSPRNYGYTF

cdr3_length: 15
j_call: TRBJ2-7
d_call: NA
clone_size: few
v_call: TRBV10-2
cdr3_nt: TGCGCCAGCAGTCGCATACTTCAGGGTTCCTACGAGCAGTACTTC
cdr3_aa: CASSRILQGSYEQYF

cdr3_length: 16
j_call: TRBJ1-5
d_call: NA
clone_size: NA
v_call: TRBV6-2/TRBV6-3
cdr3_nt: TGTGCCAGCAGTTACTCGAAGGCAGGGCGGGATCAGCCCCAGCATTTT
cdr3_aa: CASSYSKAGRDQPQHF

cdr3_length: 16
j_call: TRBJ2-5
d_call: NA
clone_size: NA
v_call: TRBV6-5
cdr3_nt: TGTGCCAGCAGTTACTCGCCGTGGAGGGCCGGTGAGACCCAGTACTTC
cdr3_aa: CASSYSPWRAGETQYF

cdr3_length: 13
j_call: TRBJ2-2
d_call: NA
clone_size: NA
v_call: TRBV7-8
cdr3_nt: TGTGCCAGCAGCTTAGGCCCCTCCGGGGAGCTGTTTTTT
cdr3_aa: CASSLGPSGELFF

cdr3_length: 13
j_call: TRBJ2-7
d_call: TRBD1
clone_size: NA
v_call: TRBV20-1
cdr3_nt: TGCAGTGCTGTCACAGGGGTAGTCTACGAGCAGTACTTC
cdr3_aa: CSAVTGVVYEQYF

cdr3_length: 11
j_call: TRBJ2-5
d_call: TRBD1
clone_size: few
v_call: TRBV29-1
cdr3_nt: TGCAGCGTCGGACAGGAAGAGACCCAGTACTTC
cdr3_aa: CSVGQEETQYF

cdr3_length: 14
j_call: TRBJ2-7
d_call: TRBD1
clone_size: NA
v_call: TRBV5-8
cdr3_nt: TGTGCCAGCAGCTTCCGGGACAGGGGGCACGAGCAGTACTTC
cdr3_aa: CASSFRDRGHEQYF

cdr3_length: 13
j_call: TRBJ2-1
d_call: TRBD2
clone_size: few
v_call: TRBV6-2/TRBV6-3
cdr3_nt: TGTGCCAGCAGTTCGGCCGGGACTAGCTGGGTGCCCTTC
cdr3_aa: CASSSAGTSWVPF

cdr3_length: 15
j_call: TRBJ2-5
d_call: TRBD1
clone_size: NA
v_call: TRBV5-5
cdr3_nt: TGTGCCAGCAGCTACTACGGGACAGGGGAAGAGACCCAGTACTTC
cdr3_aa: CASSYYGTGEETQYF

cdr3_length: 17
j_call: TRBJ2-7
d_call: NA
clone_size: few
v_call: TRBV7-2
cdr3_nt: TGTGCCAGCAGCTCGAAGACAGGATTAGCCCTGGGAAACGAGCAGTACTTC
cdr3_aa: CASSSKTGLALGNEQYF

cdr3_length: 14
j_call: TRBJ2-2
d_call: NA
clone_size: few
v_call: TRBV10-3
cdr3_nt: TGTGCCATCAGCCTTACAGGGTCCACCGGGGAGCTGTTTTTT
cdr3_aa: CAISLTGSTGELFF

cdr3_length: 15
j_call: TRBJ2-3
d_call: NA
clone_size: few
v_call: TRBV5-1
cdr3_nt: TGCGCCAGCAAGGGGCTGGCAGAAGCCCCAGATACGCAGTATTTT
cdr3_aa: CASKGLAEAPDTQYF

cdr3_length: 14
j_call: TRBJ2-7
d_call: NA
clone_size: NA
v_call: TRBV20-1
cdr3_nt: TGCAGTGCTCGTCCCGGGGGTTTAACTGACGAGCAGTACTTC
cdr3_aa: CSARPGGLTDEQYF

cdr3_length: 14
j_call: TRBJ2-5
d_call: NA
clone_size: NA
v_call: TRBV9
cdr3_nt: TGTGCCAGCAGCGTAGGGGTAGAATGGGAGACCCAGTACTTC
cdr3_aa: CASSVGVEWETQYF

cdr3_length: 13
j_call: TRBJ2-3
d_call: NA
clone_size: NA
v_call: TRBV5-5
cdr3_nt: TGTGCCAGCAGCTTGGAGGTCGCCCAACCCCCGTATTTT
cdr3_aa: CASSLEVAQPPYF

cdr3_length: 14
j_call: TRBJ1-5
d_call: NA
clone_size: many
v_call: TRBV7-9
cdr3_nt: TGTGCCAGCAGCGGATGGGGTGACAATCAGCCCCAGCATTTT
cdr3_aa: CASSGWGDNQPQHF

cdr3_length: 14
j_call: TRBJ2-5
d_call: TRBD1
clone_size: NA
v_call: TRBV6-1
cdr3_nt: TGTGCCAGCAGCCGAGTCCAGGGGGCAGAGACCCAGTACTTC
cdr3_aa: CASSRVQGAETQYF

cdr3_length: 13
j_call: TRBJ1-2
d_call: TRBD1
clone_size: many
v_call: TRBV20-1
cdr3_nt: TGCCTCACCACGACAGGGACGGGGGATGGCTACACCTTC
cdr3_aa: CLTTTGTGDGYTF

cdr3_length: 14
j_call: TRBJ2-7
d_call: NA
clone_size: many
v_call: TRBV20-1
cdr3_nt: TGCAGTGCTAGTGGACAGCGAGGCTCCTACGAGCAGTACTTC
cdr3_aa: CSASGQRGSYEQYF

cdr3_length: 13
j_call: TRBJ1-1
d_call: NA
clone_size: NA
v_call: TRBV12-3/TRBV12-4
cdr3_nt: TGTGCCAGCAGTTTTTCAGAAAACACTGAAGCTTTCTTT
cdr3_aa: CASSFSENTEAFF

cdr3_length: 16
j_call: TRBJ2-1
d_call: TRBD2
clone_size: few
v_call: TRBV19
cdr3_nt: TGTGCCAGTAGTATCGGGACCGGGATGGGAGGGAGGGAGCAGTTCTTC
cdr3_aa: CASSIGTGMGGREQFF

cdr3_length: 13
j_call: TRBJ2-1
d_call: TRBD2
clone_size: NA
v_call: TRBV3-1
cdr3_nt: TGTGCCAGCAGCCAGCGGGAGCGGGTCATAAAGTTCTTC
cdr3_aa: CASSQRERVIKFF

cdr3_length: 16
j_call: TRBJ2-3
d_call: TRBD2
clone_size: few
v_call: TRBV20-1
cdr3_nt: TGCAGTGCTAGGGTCCTAGCGGGAGGCAACACAGATACGCAGTATTTT
cdr3_aa: CSARVLAGGNTDTQYF

cdr3_length: 12
j_call: TRBJ2-1
d_call: NA
clone_size: NA
v_call: TRBV5-1
cdr3_nt: TGCGCCAGCGGCACTAGCAGCAATGAGCAGTTCTTC
cdr3_aa: CASGTSSNEQFF

cdr3_length: 16
j_call: TRBJ1-1
d_call: TRBD1
clone_size: few
v_call: TRBV12-3/TRBV12-4
cdr3_nt: TGTGCCAGCAGTCCACGAATTGGGACAGGAGACACTGAAGCTTTCTTT
cdr3_aa: CASSPRIGTGDTEAFF

cdr3_length: 17
j_call: TRBJ2-5
d_call: TRBD2
clone_size: NA
v_call: TRBV12-3/TRBV12-4
cdr3_nt: TGTGCCAGCAGTTCCGCTCGGACTAGCGGGACCGGAGAGACCCAGTACTTC
cdr3_aa: CASSSARTSGTGETQYF

cdr3_length: 12
j_call: TRBJ2-1
d_call: NA
clone_size: many
v_call: TRBV10-3
cdr3_nt: TGTGCCATGACCTCCGGGGACAATGAGCAGTTCTTC
cdr3_aa: CAMTSGDNEQFF

cdr3_length: 15
j_call: TRBJ2-3
d_call: NA
clone_size: NA
v_call: TRBV21-1
cdr3_nt: TGTGCCAGCAGCAAAGAGTGGACGGGCACAGATACGCAGTATTTT
cdr3_aa: CASSKEWTGTDTQYF

cdr3_length: 15
j_call: TRBJ2-3
d_call: NA
clone_size: many
v_call: TRBV11-2
cdr3_nt: TGTGCCAGCAGCTTAGTGCGGGAAGTAAGAGATACGCAGTATTTT
cdr3_aa: CASSLVREVRDTQYF

cdr3_length: 14
j_call: TRBJ2-1
d_call: NA
clone_size: many
v_call: TRBV5-1
cdr3_nt: TGCGCCAGCGGTTCCGGGAGCGGCTACAATGAGCAGTTCTTC
cdr3_aa: CASGSGSGYNEQFF